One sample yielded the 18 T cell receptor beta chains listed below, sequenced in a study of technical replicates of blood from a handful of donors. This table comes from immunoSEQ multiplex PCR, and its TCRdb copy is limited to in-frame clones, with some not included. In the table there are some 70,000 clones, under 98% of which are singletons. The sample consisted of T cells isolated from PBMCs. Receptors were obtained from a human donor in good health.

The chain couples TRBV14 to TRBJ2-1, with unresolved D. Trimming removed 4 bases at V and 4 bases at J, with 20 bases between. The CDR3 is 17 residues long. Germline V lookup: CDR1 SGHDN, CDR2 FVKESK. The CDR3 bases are TGTGCCAGCAGCCCCTGGCCTCGTGGCGGTTATTACAATGAGCAGTTCTTC. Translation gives CASSPWPRGGYYNEQFF. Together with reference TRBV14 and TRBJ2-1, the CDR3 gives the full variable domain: EAGVTQFPSHSVIEKGQTVTLRCDPISGHDNLYWYRRVMGKEIKFLLHFVKESKQDESGMPNNRFLAERTGGTYSTLKVQPAELEDSGVYFCASSPWPRGGYYNEQFFGPGTRLTVL.

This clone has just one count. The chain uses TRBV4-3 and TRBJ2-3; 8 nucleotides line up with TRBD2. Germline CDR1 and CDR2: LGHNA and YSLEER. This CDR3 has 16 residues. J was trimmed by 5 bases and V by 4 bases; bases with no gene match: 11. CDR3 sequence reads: CASSREGQRELDTQYF. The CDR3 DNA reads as TGCGCCAGCAGCCGAGAAGGTCAGCGGGAGTTAGATACGCAGTATTTT.

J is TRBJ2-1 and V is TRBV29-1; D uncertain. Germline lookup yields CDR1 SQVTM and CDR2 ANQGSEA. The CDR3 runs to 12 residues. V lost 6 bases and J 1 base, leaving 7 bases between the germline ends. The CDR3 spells CSVYDSYNEQFF. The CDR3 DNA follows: TGCAGCGTCTACGATTCCTACAATGAGCAGTTCTTC.

The DNA of the CDR3 is TGTGCCAGCAGCTTAGGCACAGGACAGGAGCAGTTCTTC. Its protein product is CASSLGTGQEQFF. The chain has TRBV11-3 and TRBJ2-1; a weak D match, TRBD1 (6 bases). Germline values: CDR1 SGHNT, CDR2 YENEEA. The CDR3 consists of 13 residues. V dropped 1 base and J dropped 10 bases, with 11 bases sitting between them.

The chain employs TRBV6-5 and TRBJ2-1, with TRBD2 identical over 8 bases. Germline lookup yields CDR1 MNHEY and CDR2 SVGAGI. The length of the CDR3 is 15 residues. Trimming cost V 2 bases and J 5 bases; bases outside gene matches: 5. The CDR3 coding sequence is TGTGCCAGCAGTTACGGGGTAGCGGGAAACAATGAGCAGTTCTTC. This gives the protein CASSYGVAGNNEQFF.

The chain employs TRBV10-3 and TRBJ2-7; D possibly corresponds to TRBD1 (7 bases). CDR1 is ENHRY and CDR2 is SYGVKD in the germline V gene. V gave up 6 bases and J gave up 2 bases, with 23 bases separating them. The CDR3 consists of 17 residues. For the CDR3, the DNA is TGTGCCATCAGGAAGACAGGGATGGAGGGAGCGACCTACGAGCAGTACTTC. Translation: CAIRKTGMEGATYEQYF.

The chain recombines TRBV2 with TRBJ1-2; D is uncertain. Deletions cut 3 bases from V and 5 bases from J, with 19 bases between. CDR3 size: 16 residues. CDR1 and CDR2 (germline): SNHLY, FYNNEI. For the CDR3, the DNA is TGTGCCAGCAGTGATAGACTTAGCCTATCAATTTATGGCTACACCTTC. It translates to CASSDRLSLSIYGYTF.

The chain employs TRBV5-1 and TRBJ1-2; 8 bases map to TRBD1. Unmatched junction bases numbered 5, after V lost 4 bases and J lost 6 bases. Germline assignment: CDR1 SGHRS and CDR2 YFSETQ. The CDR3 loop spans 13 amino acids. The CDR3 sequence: CASSQGQVDGYTF. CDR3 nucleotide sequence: TGCGCCAGCAGCCAGGGACAGGTGGATGGCTACACCTTC.

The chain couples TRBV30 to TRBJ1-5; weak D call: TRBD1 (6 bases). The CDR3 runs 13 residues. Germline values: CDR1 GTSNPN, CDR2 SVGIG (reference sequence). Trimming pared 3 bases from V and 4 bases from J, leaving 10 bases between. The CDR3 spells CAWSRDKNQPQHF. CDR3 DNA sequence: TGTGCCTGGAGCCGGGACAAAAATCAGCCCCAGCATTTT. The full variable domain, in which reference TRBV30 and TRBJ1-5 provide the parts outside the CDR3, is SQTIHQWPATLVQPVGSPLSLECTVEGTSNPNLYWYRQAAGRGLQLLFYSVGIGQISSEVPQNLSASRPQDRQFILSSKKLLLSDSGFYLCAWSRDKNQPQHFGDGTRLSIL.

The DNA of the CDR3 is TGTGCCAGCAGTGAGTCAGACAGGGAGCAGTTCTTC. Amino acids: CASSESDREQFF. The J gene is TRBJ2-1, the V gene TRBV25-1; TRBD1 is a possible D gene (6 bases). V shed 3 bases and J shed 10 bases, with 10 bases lying between them. CDR3 length: 12 residues. Germline CDR1 is MGHDK and CDR2 is SYGVNS.

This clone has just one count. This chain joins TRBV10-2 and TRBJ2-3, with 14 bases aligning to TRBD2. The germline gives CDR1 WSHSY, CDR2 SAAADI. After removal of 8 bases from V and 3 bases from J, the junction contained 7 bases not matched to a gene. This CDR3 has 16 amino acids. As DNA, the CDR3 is TGCGCCAGCGGGACTAGCGGGAGTTTTGGGACAGATACGCAGTATTTT. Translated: CASGTSGSFGTDTQYF.

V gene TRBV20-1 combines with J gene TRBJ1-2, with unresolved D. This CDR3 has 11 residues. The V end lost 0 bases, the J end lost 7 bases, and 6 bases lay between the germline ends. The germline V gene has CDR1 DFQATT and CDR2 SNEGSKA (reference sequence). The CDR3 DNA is TGCAGTGCTAGAGAGCTAGTTGGCTACACCTTC. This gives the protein CSARELVGYTF.

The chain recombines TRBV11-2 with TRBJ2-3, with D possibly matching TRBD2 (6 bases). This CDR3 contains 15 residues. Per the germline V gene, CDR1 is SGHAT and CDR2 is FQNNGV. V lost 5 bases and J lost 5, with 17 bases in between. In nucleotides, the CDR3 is TGTGCCAGCAGCCTTAACGCCGACGGGAGAGATACGCAGTATTTT. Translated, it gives CASSLNADGRDTQYF.

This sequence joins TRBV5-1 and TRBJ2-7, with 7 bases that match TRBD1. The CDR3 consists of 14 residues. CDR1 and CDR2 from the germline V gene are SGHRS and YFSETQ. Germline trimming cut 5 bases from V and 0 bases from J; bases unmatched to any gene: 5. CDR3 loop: CASRIGTDSYEQYF. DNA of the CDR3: TGCGCCAGCAGGATAGGGACAGACTCCTACGAGCAGTACTTC.

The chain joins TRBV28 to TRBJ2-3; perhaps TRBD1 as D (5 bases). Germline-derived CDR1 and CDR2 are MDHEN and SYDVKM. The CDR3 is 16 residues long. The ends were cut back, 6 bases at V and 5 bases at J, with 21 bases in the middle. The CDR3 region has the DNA TGTGCCAGCAGCTTACCCCAGGGTGAGTTAGGAGATACGCAGTATTTT. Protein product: CASSLPQGELGDTQYF.

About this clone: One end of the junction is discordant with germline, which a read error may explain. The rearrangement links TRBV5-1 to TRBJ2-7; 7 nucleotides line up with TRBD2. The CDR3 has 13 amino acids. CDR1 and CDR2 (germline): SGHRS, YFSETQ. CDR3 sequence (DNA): TGCGCCAGCAGCTTGGTTTCGACTAGCAATCTCAACTTC. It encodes CASSLVSTSNLNF.

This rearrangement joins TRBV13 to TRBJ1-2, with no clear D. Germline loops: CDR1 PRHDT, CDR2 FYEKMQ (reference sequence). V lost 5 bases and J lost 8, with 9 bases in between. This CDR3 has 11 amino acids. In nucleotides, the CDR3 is TGTGCCAGCAGCCTATCCCTAGGCTACACCTTC. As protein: CASSLSLGYTF.

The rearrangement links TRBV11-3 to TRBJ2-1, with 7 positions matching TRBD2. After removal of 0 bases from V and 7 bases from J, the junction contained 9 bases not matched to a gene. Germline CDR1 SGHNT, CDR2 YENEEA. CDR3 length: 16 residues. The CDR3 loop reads CASSLDLRSGINEQFF. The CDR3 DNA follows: TGTGCCAGCAGCTTAGATCTTAGGAGCGGGATTAATGAGCAGTTCTTC. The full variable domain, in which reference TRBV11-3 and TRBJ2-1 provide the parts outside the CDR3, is EAGVVQSPRYKIIEKKQPVAFWCNPISGHNTLYWYLQNLGQGPELLIRYENEEAVDDSQLPKDRFSAERLKGVDSTLKIQPAELGDSAVYLCASSLDLRSGINEQFFGPGTRLTVL.